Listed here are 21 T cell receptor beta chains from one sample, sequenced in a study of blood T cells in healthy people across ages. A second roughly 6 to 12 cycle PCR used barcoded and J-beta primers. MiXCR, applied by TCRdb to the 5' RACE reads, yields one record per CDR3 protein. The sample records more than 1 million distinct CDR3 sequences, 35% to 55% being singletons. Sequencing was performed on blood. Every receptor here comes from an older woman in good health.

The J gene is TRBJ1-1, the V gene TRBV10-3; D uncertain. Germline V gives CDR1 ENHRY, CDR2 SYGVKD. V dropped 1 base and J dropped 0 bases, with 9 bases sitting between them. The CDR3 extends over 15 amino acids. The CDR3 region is CAISELIGMNTEAFF. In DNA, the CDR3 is TGTGCCATCAGTGAGTTGATAGGAATGAACACTGAAGCTTTCTTT.

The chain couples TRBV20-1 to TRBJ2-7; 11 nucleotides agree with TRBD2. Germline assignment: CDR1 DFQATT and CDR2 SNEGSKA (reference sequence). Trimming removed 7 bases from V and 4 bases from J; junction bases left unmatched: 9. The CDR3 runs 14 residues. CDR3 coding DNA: TGCAGTGTCCTCGTAGCGGGAGGGTCTTACGAGCAGTACTTC. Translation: CSVLVAGGSYEQYF.

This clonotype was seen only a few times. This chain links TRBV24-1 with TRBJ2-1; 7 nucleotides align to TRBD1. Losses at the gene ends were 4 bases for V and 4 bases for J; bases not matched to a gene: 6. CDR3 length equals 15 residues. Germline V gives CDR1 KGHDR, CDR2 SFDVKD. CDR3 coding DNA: TGTGCCACCAGTGAGACAGGGTCACTATACAATGAGCAGTTCTTC. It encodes CATSETGSLYNEQFF.

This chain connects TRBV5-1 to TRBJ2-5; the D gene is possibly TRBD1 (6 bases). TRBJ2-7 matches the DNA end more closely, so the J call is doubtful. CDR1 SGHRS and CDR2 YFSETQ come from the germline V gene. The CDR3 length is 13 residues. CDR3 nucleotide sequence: TGCGCCAGCAGCGTGGGGGCAGTCTACGAGCAGTACTTC. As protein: CASSVGAVYEQYF.

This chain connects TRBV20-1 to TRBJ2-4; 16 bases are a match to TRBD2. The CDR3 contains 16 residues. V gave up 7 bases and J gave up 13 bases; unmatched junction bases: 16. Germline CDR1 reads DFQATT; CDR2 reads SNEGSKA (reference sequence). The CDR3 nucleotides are TGCAGTGTAGGGACTAGCGGGAGGGCGGTCTACAATGAGCAGTACTTC. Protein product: CSVGTSGRAVYNEQYF.

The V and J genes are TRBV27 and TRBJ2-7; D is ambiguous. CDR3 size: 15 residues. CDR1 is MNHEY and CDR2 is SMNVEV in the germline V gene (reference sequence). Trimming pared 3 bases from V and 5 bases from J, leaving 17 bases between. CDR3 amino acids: CASSFARSNLNEQYF. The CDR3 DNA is TGTGCCAGCAGTTTTGCGAGATCAAACCTCAACGAGCAGTACTTC.

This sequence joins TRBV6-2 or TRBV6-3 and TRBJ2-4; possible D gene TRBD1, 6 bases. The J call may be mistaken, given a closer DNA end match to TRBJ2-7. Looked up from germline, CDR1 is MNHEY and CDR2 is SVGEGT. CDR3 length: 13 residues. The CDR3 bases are TGTGCCAGCATTAAGGACAGAGCCTACGAGCAGTACTTC. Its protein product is CASIKDRAYEQYF.

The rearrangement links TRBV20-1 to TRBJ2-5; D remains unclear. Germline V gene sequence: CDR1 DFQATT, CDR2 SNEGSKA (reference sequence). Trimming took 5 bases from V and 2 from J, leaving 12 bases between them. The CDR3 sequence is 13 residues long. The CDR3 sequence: CSAVQTRQETQYF. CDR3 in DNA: TGCAGTGCTGTTCAGACTCGACAAGAGACCCAGTACTTC.

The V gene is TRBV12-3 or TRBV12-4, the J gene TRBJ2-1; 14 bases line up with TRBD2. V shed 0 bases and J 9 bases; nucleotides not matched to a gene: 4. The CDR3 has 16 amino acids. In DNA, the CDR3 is TGTGCCAGCAGTTTAGCGGGACTAGCGGGAGTGGGTGAGCAGTTCTTC. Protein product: CASSLAGLAGVGEQFF.

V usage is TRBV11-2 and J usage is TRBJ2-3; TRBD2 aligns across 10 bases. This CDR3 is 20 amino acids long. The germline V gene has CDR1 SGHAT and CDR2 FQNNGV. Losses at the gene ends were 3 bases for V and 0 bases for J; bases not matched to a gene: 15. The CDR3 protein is CASSFPNTSGEIFSTDTQYF. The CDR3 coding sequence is TGTGCCAGCAGCTTCCCTAACACTAGCGGGGAAATCTTTAGCACAGATACGCAGTATTTT.

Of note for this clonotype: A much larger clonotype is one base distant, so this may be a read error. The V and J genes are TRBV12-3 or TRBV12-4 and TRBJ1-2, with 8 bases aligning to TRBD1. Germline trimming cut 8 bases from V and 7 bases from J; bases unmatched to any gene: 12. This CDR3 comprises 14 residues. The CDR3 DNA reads TGTGCCAGCGGACCCGGGACAGGTGCTTTTGGCTACACCTTC. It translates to CASGPGTGAFGYTF.

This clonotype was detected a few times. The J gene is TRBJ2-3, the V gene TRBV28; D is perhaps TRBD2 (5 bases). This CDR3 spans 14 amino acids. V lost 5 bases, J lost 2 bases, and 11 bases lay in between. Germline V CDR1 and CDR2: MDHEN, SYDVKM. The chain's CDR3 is CASSPRTLTDTQYF. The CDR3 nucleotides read TGTGCCAGCAGTCCTCGGACTCTCACAGATACGCAGTATTTT.

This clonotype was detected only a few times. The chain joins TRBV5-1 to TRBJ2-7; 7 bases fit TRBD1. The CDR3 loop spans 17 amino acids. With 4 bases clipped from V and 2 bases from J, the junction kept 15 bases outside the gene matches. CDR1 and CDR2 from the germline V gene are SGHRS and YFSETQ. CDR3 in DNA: TGCGCCAGCAGCGTGGCAGCCGGGACAGCGATCCCCTACGAGCAGTACTTC. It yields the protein CASSVAAGTAIPYEQYF.

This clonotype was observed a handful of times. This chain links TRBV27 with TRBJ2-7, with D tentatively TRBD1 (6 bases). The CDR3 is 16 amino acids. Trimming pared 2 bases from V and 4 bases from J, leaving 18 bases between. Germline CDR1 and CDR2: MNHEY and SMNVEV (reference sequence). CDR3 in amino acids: CASSLAQGPGGYEQYF. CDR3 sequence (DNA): TGTGCCAGCAGTTTAGCTCAGGGGCCAGGAGGTTACGAGCAGTACTTC.

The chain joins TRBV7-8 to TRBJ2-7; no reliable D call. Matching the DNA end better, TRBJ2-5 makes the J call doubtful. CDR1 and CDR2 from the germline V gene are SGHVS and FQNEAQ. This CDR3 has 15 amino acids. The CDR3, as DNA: TGTGCCAGCAGCTTAGGTTCCGCGCTGCTAGAGACCCAGTACTTC. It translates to CASSLGSALLETQYF.

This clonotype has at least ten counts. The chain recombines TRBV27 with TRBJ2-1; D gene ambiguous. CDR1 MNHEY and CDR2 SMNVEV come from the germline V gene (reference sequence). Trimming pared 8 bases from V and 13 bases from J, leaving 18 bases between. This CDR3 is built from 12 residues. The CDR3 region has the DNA TGTGCCAGCGGCCCACTCGGCCCGGACCAGTTCTTC. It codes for CASGPLGPDQFF.

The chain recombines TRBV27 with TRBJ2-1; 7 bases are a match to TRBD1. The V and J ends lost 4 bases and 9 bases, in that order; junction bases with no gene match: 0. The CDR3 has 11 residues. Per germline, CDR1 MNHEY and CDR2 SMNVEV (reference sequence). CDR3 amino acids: CASSYRGEQFF. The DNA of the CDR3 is TGTGCCAGCAGTTACAGGGGTGAGCAGTTCTTC.

CDR3 residues: CAISESGNPPTDTQYF. For the CDR3, the DNA is TGTGCCATCAGTGAGTCGGGGAACCCACCCACAGATACGCAGTATTTT. The chain joins TRBV10-3 to TRBJ2-3; D is unresolved. V was cut by 0 bases and J by 2 bases, with 12 bases left in between. Germline loops: CDR1 ENHRY, CDR2 SYGVKD. This CDR3 is built from 16 residues.

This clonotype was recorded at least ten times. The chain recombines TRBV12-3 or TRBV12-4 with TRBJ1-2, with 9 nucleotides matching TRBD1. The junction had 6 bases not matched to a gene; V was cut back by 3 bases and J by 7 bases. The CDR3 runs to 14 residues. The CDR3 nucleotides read TGTGCCAGCAGTTTCCAGGGACAGGGAGGTGGCTACACCTTC. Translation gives CASSFQGQGGGYTF.

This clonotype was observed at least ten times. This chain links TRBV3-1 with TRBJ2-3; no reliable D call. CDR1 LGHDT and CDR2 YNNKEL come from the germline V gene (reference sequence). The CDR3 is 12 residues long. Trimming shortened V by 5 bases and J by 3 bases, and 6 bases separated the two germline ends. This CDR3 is CASSRTTDTQYF. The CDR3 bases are TGTGCCAGCAGCAGAACGACAGATACGCAGTATTTT.

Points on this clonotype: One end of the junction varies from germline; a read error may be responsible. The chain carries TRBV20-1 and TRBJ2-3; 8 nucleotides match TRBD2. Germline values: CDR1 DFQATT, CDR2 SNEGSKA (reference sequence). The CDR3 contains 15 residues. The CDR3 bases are TGCGGTGCTAGACTGGCAGGGCTAGCGGGAGATACGCAGTATTTT. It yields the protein CGARLAGLAGDTQYF.